Listed below are T cell receptor beta chains from one sample, sequenced in a study of shared clonotypes between healthy human individuals. Here immunoSEQ multiplex PCR was the method, and the copy in TCRdb shows in-frame clones only, minus some. The table has roughly 1,000,000 clones, approximately 78% seen once. The sequencing sample was made of memory CD4+ T cells from PBMCs. These receptors came from a man between 18 and 29 years old in good health. Some clones in this sample may be carry-over from other donors' samples. CDR3s include the opening cysteine and the closing phenylalanine or tryptophan. D genes are given only for firm matches. The size entry is marked missing in some rows and otherwise reads once, few, many or a size class.

cdr3_nt cdr3_aa j_call v_call clone_size cdr3_length d_call
TGTGCCAGCAGCCAAGGGTATTATGGCTACACCTTC CASSQGYYGYTF TRBJ1-2 TRBV7-2 - 12 -
TGTGCCAGCAGCTTCGGACTGAACACTGAAGCTTTCTTT CASSFGLNTEAFF TRBJ1-1 TRBV5-6 - 13 -
TGTGCCAGCAGTGACGATAAGGGGTTGTATCAGCCCCAGCATTTT CASSDDKGLYQPQHF TRBJ1-5 TRBV6-1 - 15 -
TGTGCCAGCAGCCGGCGGGTGGCGGGAGGGGACACAGATACGCAGTATTTT CASSRRVAGGDTDTQYF TRBJ2-3 TRBV5-4 - 17 TRBD2
TGTGCCAGCAGACATTCAGACGGATACACTGAAGCTTTCTTT CASRHSDGYTEAFF TRBJ1-1 TRBV5-4 many 14 -
TGTGCCAGCAGCTTGAGAGCGGGAGGGTTGTACGAGCAGTACTTC CASSLRAGGLYEQYF TRBJ2-7 TRBV5-4 - 15 TRBD2
TGCGCCAGCAGCCAAGCCCCGCACGCGTCTGGAAACACCATATATTTT CASSQAPHASGNTIYF TRBJ1-3 TRBV4-1 - 16 -
TGTGCCAGCAGCCAAACCCCCCTAGACACAGATACGCAGTATTTT CASSQTPLDTDTQYF TRBJ2-3 TRBV7-3 few 15 -
TGTGCCAGCAGCGCCAGGGGACTCTATGGCTACACCTTC CASSARGLYGYTF TRBJ1-2 TRBV9 - 13 -
TGCGCCAGCAGCCAACCACCGGGACAGGGAGAAGAGACCCAGTACTTC CASSQPPGQGEETQYF TRBJ2-5 TRBV4-1 few 16 TRBD1
TGTGCCAGCAGTAAACGGGACATACCTACCCAGTACTTC CASSKRDIPTQYF TRBJ2-5 TRBV6-5 - 13 -
TGTGCCTGGAGTGTATCAGGAGCGGTCGACACTGAAGCTTTCTTT CAWSVSGAVDTEAFF TRBJ1-1 TRBV30 - 15 -
TGTGCCAGCAGCTTAGCGCGATGGACTAGCAGGGTCGGTGAGCAGTTCTTC CASSLARWTSRVGEQFF TRBJ2-1 TRBV7-6 - 17 TRBD2
TGCGCCAGCAGCCAAGTAATACGACAGAACTCCTACGAGCAGTACTTC CASSQVIRQNSYEQYF TRBJ2-7 TRBV4-1 - 16 -
TGTGCCAGCAGTGATACCGGGGCTAGGGAGACCCAGTACTTC CASSDTGARETQYF TRBJ2-5 TRBV25-1 few 14 -
TGTGCCAGCAGCTGGGTGAGACGGGGGACTGGAAACACCATATATTTT CASSWVRRGTGNTIYF TRBJ1-3 TRBV28 - 16 -
TGTGCCAGCACCCAGTTCAGCGGACCCTACGAGCAGTACTTC CASTQFSGPYEQYF TRBJ2-7 TRBV7-2 - 14 -
TGTGCCAGCAGACCCCTAGCGGGAGGCGTAGATACGCAGTATTTT CASRPLAGGVDTQYF TRBJ2-3 TRBV28 once 15 TRBD2
TGTGCCAGCAGTTACGCCGGACGGCCGGTGGTCGAGCAGTACTTC CASSYAGRPVVEQYF TRBJ2-7 TRBV6-6 - 15 -
TGTGCCAGCAGCTTATTCCCCTATCAGCCCCAGCATTTT CASSLFPYQPQHF TRBJ1-5 TRBV7-9 few 13 -
TGCGCCAGCAGCGAATACACCGGGGAGCTGTTTTTT CASSEYTGELFF TRBJ2-2 TRBV5-1 few 12 -
TGCGCCAGCAGTGAGTCCCGGACTAGCGGGAAGAATGAGCAGTTCTTC CASSESRTSGKNEQFF TRBJ2-1 TRBV10-1 - 16 TRBD2
TGTGCCAGCTCACCCGAGACTACAAACAATGAGCAGTTCTTC CASSPETTNNEQFF TRBJ2-1 TRBV18 - 14 -
TGTGCCAGCAGCTTAGCGTCGCGGAGGCGGGAGACCCAGTACTTC CASSLASRRRETQYF TRBJ2-5 TRBV13 - 15 -
TGTGCCAGCAGTTTAATGGGACTAGCGGGAGCTGGGGAGCTGTTTTTT CASSLMGLAGAGELFF TRBJ2-2 TRBV28 many 16 TRBD2
TGTGCCAGCAGCTCTACTTCTGGGGGTGACTATGGCTACACCTTC CASSSTSGGDYGYTF TRBJ1-2 TRBV7-4 - 15 -
TGTGCCAGCAGCTTACGGGACCCTCGGACAGGGCTCAAGGGTACGCAGTATTTT CASSLRDPRTGLKGTQYF TRBJ2-3 TRBV7-2 - 18 TRBD1
TGTGCCAGCAGCTTAACGTCGGACACCATATATTTT CASSLTSDTIYF TRBJ1-3 TRBV7-9 - 12 -
TGTGCCAGCAGCCGTCGCCTAGGGACTAGCGGGAGGGCCGCCGGGGAGCTGTTTTTT CASSRRLGTSGRAAGELFF TRBJ2-2 TRBV11-2 - 19 TRBD2
TGTGCCAGCACTTTAAGGGGGCTTTGGTACGAGCAGTACTTC CASTLRGLWYEQYF TRBJ2-7 TRBV28 - 14 TRBD1
TGTGCCAGCAGCTTGAGGGAGAGGTCTAGCACAGATACGCAGTATTTT CASSLRERSSTDTQYF TRBJ2-3 TRBV5-4 - 16 -
TGCGCCAGCAGCTTGGATGGCCGTTCCTACGAGCAGTACTTC CASSLDGRSYEQYF TRBJ2-7 TRBV5-1 - 14 -
TGCAGCGTTGACGATGGGGCCAACGTCCTGACTTTC CSVDDGANVLTF TRBJ2-6 TRBV29-1 - 12 -
TGTGCCAGTAGATCGGAAAGAGCCACAGATACGCAGTATTTT CASRSERATDTQYF TRBJ2-3 TRBV19 - 14 -
TGTGCCAGCAGCGTAGCTACTGACTCGAGGGAGCAGTTCTTC CASSVATDSREQFF TRBJ2-1 TRBV9 once 14 -
TGTGCCAGCTCACCGGATACAATCTATGGCTACACCTTC CASSPDTIYGYTF TRBJ1-2 TRBV18 - 13 -
TGTGCCAGCAGCCAAGGAGGTCTAGAGGGTGAGGAAGCTTTCTTT CASSQGGLEGEEAFF TRBJ1-1 TRBV7-2 few 15 -
TGTGCCAGCAGGCAGAACGTGTACTCCTACGAGCAGTACTTC CASRQNVYSYEQYF TRBJ2-7 TRBV6-5 - 14 -
TGTGCCAGCAGCGCATATGACTCACAGGGAAGTTACCAAGAGACCCAGTACTTC CASSAYDSQGSYQETQYF TRBJ2-5 TRBV5-4 - 18 -
TGTGCCAGCAGGGCAGCGGGAGTCAGCACAGATACGCAGTATTTT CASRAAGVSTDTQYF TRBJ2-3 TRBV7-2 - 15 TRBD2
TGTGCCAGCAGCTTGGCGAGAGGGGAAGAGACCCAGTACTTC CASSLARGEETQYF TRBJ2-5 TRBV5-4 - 14 -
TGCGCCAGCAGCTGGACCGGGCTATGGAACGAAAAACTGTTTTTT CASSWTGLWNEKLFF TRBJ1-4 TRBV5-1 - 15 -